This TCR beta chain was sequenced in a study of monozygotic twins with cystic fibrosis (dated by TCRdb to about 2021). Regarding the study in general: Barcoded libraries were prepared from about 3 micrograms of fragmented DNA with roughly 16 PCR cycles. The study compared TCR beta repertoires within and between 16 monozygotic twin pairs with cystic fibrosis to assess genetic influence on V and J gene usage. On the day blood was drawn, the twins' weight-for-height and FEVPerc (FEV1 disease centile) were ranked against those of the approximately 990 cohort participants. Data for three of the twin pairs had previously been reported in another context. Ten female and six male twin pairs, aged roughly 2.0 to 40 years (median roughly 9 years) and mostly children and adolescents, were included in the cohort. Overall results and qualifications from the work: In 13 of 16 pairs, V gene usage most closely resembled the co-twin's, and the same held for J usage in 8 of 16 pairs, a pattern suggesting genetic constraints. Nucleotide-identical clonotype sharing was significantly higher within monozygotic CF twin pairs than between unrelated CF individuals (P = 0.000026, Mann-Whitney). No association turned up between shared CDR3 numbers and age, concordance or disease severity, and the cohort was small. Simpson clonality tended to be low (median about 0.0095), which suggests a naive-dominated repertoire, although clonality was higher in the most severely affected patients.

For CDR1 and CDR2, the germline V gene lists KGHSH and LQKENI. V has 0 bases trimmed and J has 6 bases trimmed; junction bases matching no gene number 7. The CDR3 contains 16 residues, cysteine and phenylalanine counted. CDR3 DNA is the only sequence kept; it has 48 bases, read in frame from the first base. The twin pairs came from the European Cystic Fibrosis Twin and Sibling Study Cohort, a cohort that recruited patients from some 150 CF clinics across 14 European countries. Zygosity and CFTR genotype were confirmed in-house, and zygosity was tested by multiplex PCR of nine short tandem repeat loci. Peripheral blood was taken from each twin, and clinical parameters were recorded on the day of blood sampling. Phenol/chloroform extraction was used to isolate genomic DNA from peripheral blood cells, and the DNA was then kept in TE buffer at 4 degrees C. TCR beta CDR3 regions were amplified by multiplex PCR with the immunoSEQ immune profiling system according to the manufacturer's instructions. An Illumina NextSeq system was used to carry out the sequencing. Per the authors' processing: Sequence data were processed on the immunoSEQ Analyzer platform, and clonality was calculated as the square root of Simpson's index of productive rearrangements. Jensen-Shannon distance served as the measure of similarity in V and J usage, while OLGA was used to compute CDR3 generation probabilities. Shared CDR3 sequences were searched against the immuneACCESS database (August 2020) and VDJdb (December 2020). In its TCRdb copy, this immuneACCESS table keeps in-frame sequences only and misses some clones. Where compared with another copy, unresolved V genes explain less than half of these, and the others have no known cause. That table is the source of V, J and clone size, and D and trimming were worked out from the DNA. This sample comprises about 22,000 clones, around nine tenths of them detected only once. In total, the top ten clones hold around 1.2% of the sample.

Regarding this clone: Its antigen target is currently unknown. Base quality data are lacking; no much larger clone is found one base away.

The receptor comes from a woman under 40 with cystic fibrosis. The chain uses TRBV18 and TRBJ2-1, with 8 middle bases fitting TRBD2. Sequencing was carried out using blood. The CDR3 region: CASSPPSGGSGNEQFF. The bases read TGTGCCAGCTCACCACCGAGCGGGGGATCGGGCAATGAGCAGTTCTTC.